This TCR beta chain is drawn from a study of T cell changes during pregnancy in multiple sclerosis. V was cut by 5 bases and J by 3 bases, with 10 bases left in between. CDR1 is SEHNR and CDR2 is FQNEAQ in the germline V gene (reference sequence). This CDR3 has 13 amino acids. Only in-frame clones appear in the TCRdb table, and some are missing; sequencing was by immunoSEQ multiplex PCR. Among 35,000 to 50,000 clones listed, 85% to 95% were seen once. V and J are TRBV7-9 and TRBJ1-2; D ambiguous. The specimen comprised CD8+ T cells from peripheral blood mononuclear cells, sampled in the third trimester of pregnancy. The sequence derives from a female donor with multiple sclerosis, enrolled in a pregnancy study. The CDR3 DNA sequence: TGTGCCAGCAGCCGAGGGCCAGACTATGGCTACACCTTC. This encodes CASSRGPDYGYTF. Full variable domain (missing parts from reference TRBV7-9 and TRBJ1-2): DTGVSQNPRHKITKRGQNVTFRCDPISEHNRLYWYRQTLGQGPEFLTYFQNEAQLEKSRLLSDRFSAERPKGSFSTLEIQRTEQGDSAMYLCASSRGPDYGYTFGSGTRLTVV.